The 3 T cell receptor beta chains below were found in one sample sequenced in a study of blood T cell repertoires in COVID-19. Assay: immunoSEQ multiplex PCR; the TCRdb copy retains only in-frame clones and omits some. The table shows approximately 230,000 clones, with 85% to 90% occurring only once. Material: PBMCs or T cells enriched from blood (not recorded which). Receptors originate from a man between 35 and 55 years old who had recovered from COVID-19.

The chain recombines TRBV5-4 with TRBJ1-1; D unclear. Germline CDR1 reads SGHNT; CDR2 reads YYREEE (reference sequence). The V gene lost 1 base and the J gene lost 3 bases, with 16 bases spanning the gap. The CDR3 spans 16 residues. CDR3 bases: TGTGCCAGCAGCTTGCGGAGAGAAACTTATCACACTGAAGCTTTCTTT. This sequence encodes CASSLRRETYHTEAFF.

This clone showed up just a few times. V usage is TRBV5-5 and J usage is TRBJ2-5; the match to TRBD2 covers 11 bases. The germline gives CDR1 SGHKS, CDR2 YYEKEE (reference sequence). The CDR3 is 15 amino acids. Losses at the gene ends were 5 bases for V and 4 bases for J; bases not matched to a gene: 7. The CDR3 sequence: CASRSIAGGLETQYF. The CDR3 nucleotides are TGTGCCAGCAGATCTATAGCGGGGGGGCTAGAGACCCAGTACTTC. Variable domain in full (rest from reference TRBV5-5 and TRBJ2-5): DAGVTQSPTHLIKTRGQQVTLRCSPISGHKSVSWYQQVLGQGPQFIFQYYEKEERGRGNFPDRFSARQFPNYSSELNVNALLLGDSALYLCASRSIAGGLETQYFGPGTRLLVL.

The CDR3: CASSSPTGVVGGYTF. Written as DNA, the CDR3 is TGTGCCAGCAGTTCCCCGACAGGGGTAGTGGGTGGCTACACCTTC. This rearrangement joins TRBV2 to TRBJ1-2; TRBD1 agrees at 8 bases. The V and J ends lost 5 bases and 7 bases, in that order; junction bases with no gene match: 12. Germline V lookup: CDR1 SNHLY, CDR2 FYNNEI. The CDR3 covers 15 residues. The variable domain in full, completed from reference TRBV2 and TRBJ1-2, reads EPEVTQTPSHQVTQMGQEVILRCVPISNHLYFYWYRQILGQKVEFLVSFYNNEISEKSEIFDDQFSVERPDGSNFTLKIRSTKLEDSAMYFCASSSPTGVVGGYTFGSGTRLTVV.